This T cell receptor (beta chain) comes out of a study of T cells in Graves' hyperthyroidism and ophthalmopathy. Whole-study results and caveats: Prediction of ophthalmopathy progression came a median approximately 6.6 months pre-onset.

The V gene lost 0 bases and the J gene lost 10 bases, with 4 bases spanning the gap. Germline loops: CDR1 MNHEY, CDR2 SVGAGI. The CDR3 length is 11 residues. Stable disease denoted Graves' hyperthyroidism without ophthalmopathy progression within 18 months. For the diagnoses, clinical symptoms, serum thyroxine and TRAb, thyroid ultrasound and orbital computed tomography were used. This clonotype was seen repeatedly, ten times or more. What it binds is not known. It was RNA transcripts that yielded the amplified TCR beta CDR3 regions. In the first-round RT-PCR of the TCR CDR3, the HTBI primer set was used. TCRdb re-called the multiplex PCR reads with MiXCR, one entry per CDR3 protein. The sample lists hundreds of thousands of distinct CDR3 sequences, less than 15% occurring once.

Material for sequencing was blood. This receptor was obtained from a woman aged 18-30 years with Graves' hyperthyroidism. This chain connects TRBV6-5 to TRBJ2-1; no firm D call. CDR3 in amino acids: CASSYSREQFF. CDR3 in DNA: TGTGCCAGCAGTTACTCAAGGGAGCAGTTCTTC.